A single sample is the source of the 18 T cell receptor beta chains below, sequenced in a study of cytomegalovirus exposure and HLA in healthy donors. 60 Vbeta and 13 Jbeta primers were used in PCR. Data came from immunoSEQ multiplex PCR; TCRdb stores just in-frame clones and leaves some out. The sample lists some 150,000 clones, around 85% occurring once. The specimen sequenced was PBMCs. The receptor source for this set is a man between 35 and 55 years old in good health and CMV-seronegative.

This clone showed up just a few times. Within the sample, other DNA sequences also encode this same CDR3. V gene TRBV5-6 combines with J gene TRBJ2-3; 8 positions match TRBD1. The CDR3 sequence is 15 residues long. V shed 0 bases, J shed 5 bases, and the junction held 5 bases outside the gene matches. Germline V gene lookup returns CDR1 SGHDT and CDR2 YYEEEE. CDR3 coding DNA: TGTGCCAGCAGCTTGGGGACAGGGCCCCTAGATACGCAGTATTTT. Amino acids: CASSLGTGPLDTQYF.

This clone was counted a few times. J is TRBJ2-3 and V is TRBV5-5, with 10 bases that match TRBD2. V was pared by 0 bases and J by 0 bases, with 1 base of the junction left unmatched. Germline V gene lookup returns CDR1 SGHKS and CDR2 YYEKEE (reference sequence). This CDR3 has 16 residues. Here the CDR3 DNA reads TGTGCCAGCAGCTTGGTAGCGGGGGGAAGCACAGATACGCAGTATTTT. Its translation is CASSLVAGGSTDTQYF.

On this clone itself: Compared with germline, one end of the junction differs, possibly owing to a read error. The chain links TRBV30 to TRBJ2-5, with D unclear. Germline CDR1 reads GTSNPN; CDR2 reads SVGIG (reference sequence). The CDR3 contains 14 residues. The CDR3 DNA reads as TGTGCCCGGAGTGTACTTCCCTACGGAGAGACCCAGTACTTC. It encodes CARSVLPYGETQYF.

The rearrangement uses TRBV5-1 and TRBJ1-2; D may be TRBD1 (5 bases). The CDR3 length is 17 residues. Germline V gives CDR1 SGHRS, CDR2 YFSETQ. V was pared by 3 bases and J by 0 bases, with 18 bases between. DNA of the CDR3: TGCGCCAGCAGCTCACGCGGGGACGCCCAAGCTAACTATGGCTACACCTTC. It is translated as CASSSRGDAQANYGYTF. The entire variable domain, with the rest obtained from reference TRBV5-1 and TRBJ1-2, is as follows: KAGVTQTPRYLIKTRGQQVTLSCSPISGHRSVSWYQQTPGQGLQFLFEYFSETQRNKGNFPGRFSGRQFSNSRSEMNVSTLELGDSALYLCASSSRGDAQANYGYTFGSGTRLTVV.

This clone was detected a few times. The V gene is TRBV28, the J gene TRBJ1-2; D unclear. With 3 bases removed from V and 7 bases from J, the gap between germline ends came to 9 bases. Germline V gene sequence: CDR1 MDHEN, CDR2 SYDVKM. The CDR3 consists of 12 residues. CDR3 loop: CASSFAGFGYTF. Here the CDR3 DNA reads TGTGCCAGCAGTTTCGCAGGTTTTGGCTACACCTTC.

The chain has TRBV5-1 and TRBJ2-7; tentative D call: TRBD1 (5 bases). Germline CDR1 is SGHRS and CDR2 is YFSETQ. The CDR3 totals 14 residues. V lost 1 base to trimming and J lost 0 bases, with 8 bases between them. In DNA form, the CDR3 reads TGCGCCAGCAGCTTGAGGGGAAACTCCTACGAGCAGTACTTC. Protein product: CASSLRGNSYEQYF.

This clone was seen repeatedly, ten times or more. This chain links TRBV4-2 with TRBJ2-1, with TRBD2 matching over 11 bases. CDR3 length: 16 amino acids. V trimming: 0 bases; J trimming: 7 bases; junction bases outside the gene matches: 5. The germline V gene encodes CDR1 LGHNA and CDR2 YNFKEQ. The DNA for the CDR3 is TGTGCCAGCAGCCAAGACGTGGCTAGCGGGGGGAATGAGCAGTTCTTC. It encodes CASSQDVASGGNEQFF.

This clone was seen a few times. The chain uses TRBV7-9 and TRBJ1-4; 9 nucleotides align to TRBD1. Unmatched junction bases numbered 14, after V lost 5 bases and J lost 7 bases. This CDR3 comprises 17 residues. Germline V gene sequence: CDR1 SEHNR, CDR2 FQNEAQ (reference sequence). CDR3 in DNA: TGTGCCAGCAGCCTCGGGACAGGGAAATCGGGGGGTGAAAAACTGTTTTTT. It specifies CASSLGTGKSGGEKLFF.

This clone was observed once. This chain connects TRBV27 to TRBJ1-6; a possible D gene is TRBD1 (6 bases). The CDR3 totals 15 residues. CDR1 and CDR2 from the germline V gene are MNHEY and SMNVEV (reference sequence). V shed 6 bases and J shed 3 bases, with 12 bases lying between them. In nucleotides, the CDR3 is TGTGCCAGCAGGCAGAAGACAGGCTATAATTCACCCCTCCACTTT. Protein product: CASRQKTGYNSPLHF.

The V and J genes are TRBV10-3 and TRBJ1-2; D perhaps matches TRBD1 (5 bases). The CDR3 length is 17 residues. V lost 3 bases and J 0 bases, leaving 17 bases between the germline ends. CDR1 is ENHRY and CDR2 is SYGVKD in the germline V gene. CDR3 sequence reads: CAISEPQTVSSNYGYTF. CDR3 coding DNA: TGTGCCATCAGTGAACCCCAGACAGTTTCGTCTAACTATGGCTACACCTTC.

The CDR3 spells CASSYVTGYGYTF. For the CDR3, the DNA is TGTGCCAGCAGTTACGTGACAGGCTATGGCTACACCTTC. The V gene is TRBV6-5, the J gene TRBJ1-2, with a weak D call TRBD1 (6 bases). The CDR3 has 13 residues. V lost 2 bases to trimming and J lost 4 bases, with 8 bases between them. From germline, CDR1 is MNHEY and CDR2 SVGAGI.

V gene TRBV6-5 combines with J gene TRBJ2-1; 7 nucleotides line up with TRBD2. Unmatched junction bases numbered 3, after V lost 0 bases and J lost 1 base. The CDR3 extends over 16 amino acids. CDR1 and CDR2 from the germline V gene are MNHEY and SVGAGI. The CDR3 protein is CASSYSGSGSYNEQFF. For the CDR3, the DNA is TGTGCCAGCAGTTACTCTGGTAGCGGGTCCTACAATGAGCAGTTCTTC.

The V and J genes are TRBV5-1 and TRBJ2-3; 10 bases line up with TRBD2. This CDR3 region has 16 residues. V gave up 4 bases and J gave up 3 bases; unmatched junction bases: 8. Germline loops: CDR1 SGHRS, CDR2 YFSETQ. CDR3 sequence (DNA): TGCGCCAGCAGCCGTCTAGCGGGGGAGGTGACAGATACGCAGTATTTT. It is translated as CASSRLAGEVTDTQYF.

The chain has TRBV5-1 and TRBJ2-2; tentatively, D is TRBD2 (5 bases). V lost 2 bases, J lost 4 bases, and 15 bases lay in between. CDR1 SGHRS and CDR2 YFSETQ come from the germline V gene. This CDR3 has 16 residues. CDR3 DNA: TGCGCCAGCAGCTTATCGGAGGTGTGGGGCACCGGGGAGCTGTTTTTT. It specifies CASSLSEVWGTGELFF.

The J gene is TRBJ1-6, the V gene TRBV19; 7 bases fit TRBD1. The germline V gene has CDR1 LNHDA and CDR2 SQIVND (reference sequence). The CDR3 has 14 amino acids. Trimming cost V 4 bases and J 6 bases; bases outside gene matches: 3. This CDR3 is CASSRQGSNSPLHF. The CDR3 nucleotides are TGTGCCAGTAGTAGACAGGGTTCTAATTCACCCCTCCACTTT.

The V call is TRBV19, the J call TRBJ2-2; D not certain. This CDR3 contains 14 residues. V was pared by 7 bases and J by 2 bases, with 11 bases between. Germline V CDR1 and CDR2: LNHDA, SQIVND (reference sequence). The CDR3: CASTPEANTGELFF. Written as DNA, the CDR3 is TGTGCCAGTACGCCCGAAGCCAACACCGGGGAGCTGTTTTTT.

The chain has TRBV27 and TRBJ1-5, with a tentative D call TRBD1 (5 bases). The germline V gene has CDR1 MNHEY and CDR2 SMNVEV (reference sequence). CDR3 length: 17 amino acids. The ends were cut back, 8 bases at V and 11 bases at J, with 31 bases in the middle. In nucleotides, the CDR3 is TGTGCCAGCTGTACCCTCGACAGTCTGGGCGGATTTTTGACCCAGCATTTT. Amino acids: CASCTLDSLGGFLTQHF.

The rearrangement joins TRBV30 to TRBJ1-2; 9 bases are a match to TRBD1. J was trimmed by 4 bases and V by 3 bases; bases with no gene match: 6. The CDR3 covers 14 residues. CDR1 is GTSNPN, CDR2 SVGIG, per germline (reference sequence). The CDR3 DNA reads as TGTGCCTGGAGGGACCGGGACAGGGCCTATGGCTACACCTTC. This gives the protein CAWRDRDRAYGYTF.